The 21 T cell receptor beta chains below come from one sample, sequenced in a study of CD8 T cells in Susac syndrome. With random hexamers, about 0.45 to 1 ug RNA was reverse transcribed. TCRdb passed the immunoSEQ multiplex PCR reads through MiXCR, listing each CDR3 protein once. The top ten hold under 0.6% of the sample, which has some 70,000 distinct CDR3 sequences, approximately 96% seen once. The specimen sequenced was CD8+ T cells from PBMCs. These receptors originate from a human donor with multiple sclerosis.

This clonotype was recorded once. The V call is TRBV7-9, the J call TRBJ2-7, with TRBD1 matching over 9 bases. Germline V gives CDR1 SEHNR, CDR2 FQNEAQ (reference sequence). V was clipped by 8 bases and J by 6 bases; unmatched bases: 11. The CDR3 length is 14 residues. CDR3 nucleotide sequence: TGTGCCAGCTTAGAGCCGGGACAGGGTAGCGAGCAGTACTTC. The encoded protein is CASLEPGQGSEQYF.

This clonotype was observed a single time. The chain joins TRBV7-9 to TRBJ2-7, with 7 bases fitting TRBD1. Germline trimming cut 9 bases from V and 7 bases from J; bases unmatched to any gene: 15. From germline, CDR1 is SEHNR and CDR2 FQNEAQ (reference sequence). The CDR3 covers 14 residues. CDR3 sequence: CASTTGQRPEEQYF. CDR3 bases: TGTGCCAGTACTACGGGACAGCGCCCTGAAGAGCAGTACTTC.

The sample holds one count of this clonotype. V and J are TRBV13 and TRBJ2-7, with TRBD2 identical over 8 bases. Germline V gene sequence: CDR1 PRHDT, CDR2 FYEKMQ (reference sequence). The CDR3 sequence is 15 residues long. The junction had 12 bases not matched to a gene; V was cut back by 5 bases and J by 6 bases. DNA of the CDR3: TGTGCCAGCAGCGAGGCCCAAGCGGGAGTGGGCGAGCAGTACTTC. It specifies CASSEAQAGVGEQYF.

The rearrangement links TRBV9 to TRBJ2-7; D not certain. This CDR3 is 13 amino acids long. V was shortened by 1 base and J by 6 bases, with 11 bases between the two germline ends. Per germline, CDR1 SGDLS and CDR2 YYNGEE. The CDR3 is CASSVTDGSEQYF. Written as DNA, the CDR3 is TGTGCCAGCAGCGTAACAGACGGATCCGAGCAGTACTTC.

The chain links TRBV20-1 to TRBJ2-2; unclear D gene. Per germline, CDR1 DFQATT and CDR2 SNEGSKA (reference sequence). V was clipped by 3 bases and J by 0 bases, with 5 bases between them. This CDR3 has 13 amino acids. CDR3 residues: CSARLANTGELFF. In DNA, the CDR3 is TGCAGTGCTAGGCTGGCGAACACCGGGGAGCTGTTTTTT.

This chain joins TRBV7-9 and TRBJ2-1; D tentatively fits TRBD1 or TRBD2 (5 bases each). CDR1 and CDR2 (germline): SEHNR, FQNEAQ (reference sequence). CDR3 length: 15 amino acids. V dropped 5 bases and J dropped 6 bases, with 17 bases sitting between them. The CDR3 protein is CASSLGGGLGNEQFF. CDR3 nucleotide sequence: TGTGCCAGCAGCCTAGGTGGGGGTTTGGGCAATGAGCAGTTCTTC.

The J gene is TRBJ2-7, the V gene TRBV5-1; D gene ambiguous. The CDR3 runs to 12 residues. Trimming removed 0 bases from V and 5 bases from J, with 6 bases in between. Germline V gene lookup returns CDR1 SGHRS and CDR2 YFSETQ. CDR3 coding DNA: TGCGCCAGCAGCTTGGGGGCGGACGAGCAGTACTTC. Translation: CASSLGADEQYF. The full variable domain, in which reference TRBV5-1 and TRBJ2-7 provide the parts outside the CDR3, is KAGVTQTPRYLIKTRGQQVTLSCSPISGHRSVSWYQQTPGQGLQFLFEYFSETQRNKGNFPGRFSGRQFSNSRSEMNVSTLELGDSALYLCASSLGADEQYFGPGTRLTVT.

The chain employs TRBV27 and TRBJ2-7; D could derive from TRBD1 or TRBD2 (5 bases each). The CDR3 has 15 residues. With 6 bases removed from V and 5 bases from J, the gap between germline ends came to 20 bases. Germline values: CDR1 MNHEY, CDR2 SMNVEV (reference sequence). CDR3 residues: CASSHRGDPDDEQYF. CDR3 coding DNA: TGTGCCAGCAGCCACAGAGGGGACCCCGACGACGAGCAGTACTTC.

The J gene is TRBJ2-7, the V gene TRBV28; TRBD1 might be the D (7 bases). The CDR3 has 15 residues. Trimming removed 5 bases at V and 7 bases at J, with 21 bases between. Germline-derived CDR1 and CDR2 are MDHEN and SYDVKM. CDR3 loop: CASSPRPKGAGEQYF. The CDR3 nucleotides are TGTGCCAGCAGTCCCCGACCGAAGGGGGCGGGGGAGCAGTACTTC. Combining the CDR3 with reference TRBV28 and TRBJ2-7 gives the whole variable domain DVKVTQSSRYLVKRTGEKVFLECVQDMDHENMFWYRQDPGLGLRLIYFSYDVKMKEKGDIPEGYSVSREKKERFSLILESASTNQTSMYLCASSPRPKGAGEQYFGPGTRLTVT.

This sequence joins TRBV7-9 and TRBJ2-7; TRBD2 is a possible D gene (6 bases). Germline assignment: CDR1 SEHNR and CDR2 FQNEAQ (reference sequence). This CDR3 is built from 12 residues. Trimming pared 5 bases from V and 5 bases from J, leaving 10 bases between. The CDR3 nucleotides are TGTGCCAGCAGCAGTCGGAGGGACGAGCAGTACTTC. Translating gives CASSSRRDEQYF.

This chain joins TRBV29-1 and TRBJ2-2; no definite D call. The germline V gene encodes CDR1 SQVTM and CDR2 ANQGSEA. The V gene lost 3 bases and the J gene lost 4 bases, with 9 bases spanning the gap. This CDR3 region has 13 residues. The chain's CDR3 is CSVDGVTTGELFF. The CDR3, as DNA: TGCAGCGTTGATGGAGTTACCACCGGGGAGCTGTTTTTT.

This chain's CDR3 is CASSVAGRYNEQFF. CDR3 in DNA: TGTGCCAGCAGCGTAGCGGGGCGTTACAATGAGCAGTTCTTC. The V and J genes are TRBV9 and TRBJ2-1; TRBD1 or TRBD2 may be the D gene (5 bases each). V was pared by 0 bases and J by 4 bases, with 8 bases between. CDR1 is SGDLS, CDR2 YYNGEE, per germline. This CDR3 contains 14 residues.

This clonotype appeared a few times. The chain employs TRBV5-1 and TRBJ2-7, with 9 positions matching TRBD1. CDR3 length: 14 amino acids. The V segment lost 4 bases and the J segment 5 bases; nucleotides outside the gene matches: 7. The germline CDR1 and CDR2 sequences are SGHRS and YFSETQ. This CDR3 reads CASSAGTGFNEQYF. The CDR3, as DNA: TGCGCCAGCAGCGCCGGGACAGGGTTTAACGAGCAGTACTTC.

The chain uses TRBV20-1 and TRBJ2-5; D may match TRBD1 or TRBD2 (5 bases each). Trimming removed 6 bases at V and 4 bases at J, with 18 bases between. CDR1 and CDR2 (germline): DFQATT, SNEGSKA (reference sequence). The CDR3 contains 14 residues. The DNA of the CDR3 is TGCAGTGCCAGGGCGGCCGGGACCCCAGAGACCCAGTACTTC. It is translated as CSARAAGTPETQYF.

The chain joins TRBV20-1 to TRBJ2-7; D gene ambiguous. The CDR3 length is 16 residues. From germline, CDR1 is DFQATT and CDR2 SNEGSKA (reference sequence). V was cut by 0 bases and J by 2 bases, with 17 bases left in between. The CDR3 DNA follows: TGCAGTGCTAGAGATGAAAGGACGGCCGGAGCCTACGAGCAGTACTTC. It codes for CSARDERTAGAYEQYF.

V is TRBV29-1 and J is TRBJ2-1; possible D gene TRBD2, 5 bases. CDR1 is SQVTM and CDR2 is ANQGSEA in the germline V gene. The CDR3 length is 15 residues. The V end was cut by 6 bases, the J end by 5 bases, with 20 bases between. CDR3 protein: CSVFGVPNTNNEQFF. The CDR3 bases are TGCAGCGTCTTCGGGGTACCTAACACTAACAATGAGCAGTTCTTC.

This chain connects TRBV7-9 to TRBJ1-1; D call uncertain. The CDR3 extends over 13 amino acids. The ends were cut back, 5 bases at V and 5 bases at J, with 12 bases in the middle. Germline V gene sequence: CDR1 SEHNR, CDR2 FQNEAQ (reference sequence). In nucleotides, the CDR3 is TGTGCCAGCAGCCTCGACGTTGGTACTGAAGCTTTCTTT. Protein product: CASSLDVGTEAFF.

CDR3 DNA: TGTGCCAGCACAGGGACCGGGGAGCTGTTTTTT. Amino acid sequence: CASTGTGELFF. This chain uses TRBV12-3 or TRBV12-4 with TRBJ2-2; maybe TRBD1 (5 bases). The CDR3 has 11 residues. Deletions cut 7 bases from V and 5 bases from J, with 5 bases between.

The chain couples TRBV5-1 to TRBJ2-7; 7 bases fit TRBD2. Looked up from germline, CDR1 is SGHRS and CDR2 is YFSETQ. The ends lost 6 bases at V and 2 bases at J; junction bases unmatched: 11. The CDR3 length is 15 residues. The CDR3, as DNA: TGCGCCAGCAACACGGGGCTAGCGGACCCCTACGAGCAGTACTTC. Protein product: CASNTGLADPYEQYF.

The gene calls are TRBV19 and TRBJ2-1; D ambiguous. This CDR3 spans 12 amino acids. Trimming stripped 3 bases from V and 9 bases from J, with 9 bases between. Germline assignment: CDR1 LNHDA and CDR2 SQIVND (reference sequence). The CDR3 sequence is CASSIMFGEQFF. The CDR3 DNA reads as TGTGCCAGTAGTATCATGTTCGGTGAGCAGTTCTTC. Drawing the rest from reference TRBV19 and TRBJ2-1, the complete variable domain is DGGITQSPKYLFRKEGQNVTLSCEQNLNHDAMYWYRQDPGQGLRLIYYSQIVNDFQKGDIAEGYSVSREKKESFPLTVTSAQKNPTAFYLCASSIMFGEQFFGPGTRLTVL.

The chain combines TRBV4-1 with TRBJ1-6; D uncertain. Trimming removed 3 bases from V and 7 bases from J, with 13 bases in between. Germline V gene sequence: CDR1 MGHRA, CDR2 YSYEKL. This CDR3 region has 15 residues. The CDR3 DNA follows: TGCGCCAGCAGCCAGACGGCGGACCTCAATTCACCCCTCCACTTT. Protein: CASSQTADLNSPLHF.